Each of the 11 T cell receptor beta chains below was sequenced from the same sample in a study of long-term antiretroviral therapy in people with HIV. Survey-level resolution applied to immunoSEQ assay v3.0. The method was immunoSEQ multiplex PCR; TCRdb's version includes in-frame clones alone and lacks a portion of them. In the table there are about 21,000 clones, around four fifths of which are singletons. Material: unsorted PBMCs, obtained 1.9 years after starting antiretroviral therapy. The source of these receptors is a woman in her 50s with HIV.

V is TRBV7-6 and J is TRBJ2-5, with 8 positions matching TRBD2. The CDR3 contains 14 residues. With 1 base clipped from V and 4 bases from J, the junction kept 2 bases outside the gene matches. In germline, CDR1 is SGHVS, CDR2 FNYEAQ. The CDR3 reads CASSLGGLVETQYF. The CDR3 region has the DNA TGTGCCAGCAGCTTAGGGGGACTAGTAGAGACCCAGTACTTC.

The chain has TRBV28 and TRBJ2-4; possibly TRBD1 or TRBD2 for D (6 bases each). The CDR3 runs to 18 residues. Trimming took off 7 bases at V and 4 bases at J, with 26 bases between the two ends. Germline loops: CDR1 MDHEN, CDR2 SYDVKM. The CDR3 DNA sequence: TGTGCCAGCACCCCTCAGGGATGGGGGCGGGGAGAAAAAAACATTCAGTACTTC. Translating it yields CASTPQGWGRGEKNIQYF.

The gene calls are TRBV6-5 and TRBJ1-1; no definite D call. The CDR3 is 13 amino acids. Between the trimmed V and J ends, which lost 6 bases and 0 bases, there was a span of 8 bases. CDR1 and CDR2 from the germline V gene are MNHEY and SVGAGI. The CDR3 nucleotides read TGTGCCAGCAGCTCCCGGATGAACACTGAAGCTTTCTTT. Amino acid sequence: CASSSRMNTEAFF.

The genes are TRBV7-9 and TRBJ1-1; D is uncertain. The germline V gene encodes CDR1 SEHNR and CDR2 FQNEAQ (reference sequence). This CDR3 is 12 amino acids long. The ends were cut back, 2 bases at V and 2 bases at J, with 3 bases in the middle. The CDR3 is CASSLQNTEAFF. In DNA, the CDR3 is TGTGCCAGCAGCTTACAAAACACTGAAGCTTTCTTT.

V usage is TRBV18 and J usage is TRBJ1-1, with a possible D match to TRBD1 (6 bases). Germline CDR1 is KGHSH and CDR2 is LQKENI. Trimming cost V 6 bases and J 0 bases, with 8 bases left between them. The length of the CDR3 is 13 residues. The CDR3: CASSDSVNTEAFF. The CDR3 region has the DNA TGTGCCAGCTCGGACAGTGTGAACACTGAAGCTTTCTTT.

This sequence joins TRBV30 and TRBJ2-5; D uncertain. CDR1 and CDR2 (germline): GTSNPN, SVGIG (reference sequence). V was clipped by 2 bases and J by 5 bases, with 18 bases between them. The CDR3 totals 15 residues. This chain's CDR3 is CAWSTPTVGLETQYF. The CDR3 nucleotides are TGTGCCTGGAGTACCCCGACGGTGGGTCTGGAGACCCAGTACTTC.

This clone was seen more than once but under ten times. This chain connects TRBV19 to TRBJ2-1; 10 bases fit TRBD1. This CDR3 is built from 14 residues. Germline V gives CDR1 LNHDA, CDR2 SQIVND (reference sequence). Trimming cost V 6 bases and J 8 bases; bases outside gene matches: 7. CDR3 nucleotides: TGTGCCAGTAGCCCGAGGACAGGGGGGCATGAGCAGTTCTTC. Its translation: CASSPRTGGHEQFF.

The rearrangement uses TRBV5-1 and TRBJ1-4; D is undetermined. CDR1 and CDR2 (germline): SGHRS, YFSETQ. Trimming removed 7 bases from V and 6 bases from J, with 13 bases in between. This CDR3 spans 13 amino acids. The CDR3 coding sequence is TGCGCCAGCGGCGCGACGGGAGATGAAAAACTGTTTTTT. Its translation: CASGATGDEKLFF.

This sequence joins TRBV30 and TRBJ2-1, with D perhaps being TRBD1 or TRBD2 (5 bases each). The CDR3 length is 13 residues. CDR1 is GTSNPN and CDR2 is SVGIG in the germline V gene (reference sequence). V gave up 4 bases and J gave up 5 bases, with 12 bases separating them. The CDR3 coding sequence is TGTGCCTGGAATTATGGGACGCACAATGAGCAGTTCTTC. The encoded protein is CAWNYGTHNEQFF.

The V and J genes are TRBV25-1 and TRBJ1-3; D not resolved. This CDR3 is built from 14 residues. Trimming removed 7 bases from V and 0 bases from J, with 10 bases in between. The germline CDR1 and CDR2 sequences are MGHDK and SYGVNS. CDR3 DNA sequence: TGTGCCAGCACCAGAAGCGGCTCTGGAAACACCATATATTTT. It encodes CASTRSGSGNTIYF.

This clone has a single count. This chain connects TRBV27 to TRBJ1-6, with 7 bases aligning to TRBD1. V gave up 0 bases and J gave up 4 bases; unmatched junction bases: 12. The CDR3 loop spans 19 amino acids. Germline CDR1 is MNHEY and CDR2 is SMNVEV (reference sequence). The CDR3 DNA is TGTGCCAGCAGTTTATCGGCTCTGACAGGGTTTAGGTATAATTCACCCCTCCACTTT. Protein: CASSLSALTGFRYNSPLHF.